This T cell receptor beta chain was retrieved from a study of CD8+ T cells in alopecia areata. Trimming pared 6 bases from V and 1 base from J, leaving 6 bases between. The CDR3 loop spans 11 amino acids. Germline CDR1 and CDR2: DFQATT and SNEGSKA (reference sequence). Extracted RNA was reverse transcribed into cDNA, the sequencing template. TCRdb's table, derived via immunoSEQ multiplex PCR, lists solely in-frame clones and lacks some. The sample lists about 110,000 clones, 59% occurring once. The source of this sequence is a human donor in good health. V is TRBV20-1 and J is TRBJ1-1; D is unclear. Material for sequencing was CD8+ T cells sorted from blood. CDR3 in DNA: TGCAGTGCACGACAGAACACTGAAGCTTTCTTT. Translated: CSARQNTEAFF.